The 8 T cell receptor beta chains reported below all come from one sample, sequenced in a study of blood T cell repertoires in COVID-19 (TCRdb year 2020). Library creation used the immunoSEQ multiplex PCR assay. What TCRdb holds here is the immuneACCESS table cut down to in-frame rearrangements. Part of the clones is not present; checked against another copy, under half of the missing clones reflect an unresolved V gene, and the others are unexplained. Within this sample are about 100,000 clones, with about 80% of them counted one time only. Approximately 30% of the sample is in the top ten clones. The sequenced sample consisted of peripheral blood. The receptors shown here come from a man between 65 and 80 years old with active or convalescent COVID-19.

The chain uses TRBV4-3 and TRBJ1-5, with D uncertain. V lost 0 bases to trimming and J lost 0 bases, with 15 bases between them. This CDR3 has 18 residues. Germline V lookup: CDR1 LGHNA, CDR2 YSLEER. CDR3 sequence: CASSQDLSVDYSNQPQHF. The CDR3 coding sequence is TGCGCCAGCAGCCAAGACTTATCAGTAGACTATAGCAATCAGCCCCAGCATTTT.

The table lists this clone with a few counts. The genes are TRBV6-1 and TRBJ2-1; perhaps TRBD2 as D (5 bases). The CDR3 has 15 amino acids. Looked up from germline, CDR1 is MNHNS and CDR2 is SASEGT. With 2 bases removed from V and 6 bases from J, the gap between germline ends came to 14 bases. The DNA of the CDR3 is TGTGCCAGCAGTGAAAATCCGGCGGGTACCAATGAGCAGTTCTTC. Translation: CASSENPAGTNEQFF.

This clone was counted a single time. The V and J genes are TRBV6-5 and TRBJ1-5; D unclear. The CDR3 has 12 residues. Looked up from germline, CDR1 is MNHEY and CDR2 is SVGAGI. Trimming took 7 bases from V and 2 from J, leaving 6 bases between them. CDR3 DNA sequence: TGTGCCAGCAATACAGGCAATCAGCCCCAGCATTTT. This codes for CASNTGNQPQHF.

This chain links TRBV7-2 with TRBJ2-3, with 8 bases matching TRBD1. J lost 7 bases, V lost 6 bases, and 3 bases had no gene match. CDR3 size: 12 residues. CDR1 is SGHTA, CDR2 FQGNSA, per germline. The CDR3 DNA reads as TGTGCCAGCAGAGACAGGGGAAATACGCAGTATTTT. Its translation: CASRDRGNTQYF.

V and J are TRBV7-6 and TRBJ1-5; a weak D match, TRBD1 (5 bases). V was trimmed by 2 bases and J by 3 bases, leaving 20 bases between them. CDR1 is SGHVS and CDR2 is FNYEAQ in the germline V gene. CDR3 length: 18 amino acids. CDR3 bases: TGTGCCAGCAGCTTAAGGGGCTTAGACAGCAGAACCAATCAGCCCCAGCATTTT. Residues: CASSLRGLDSRTNQPQHF. The variable domain in full, with the rest retrieved from reference TRBV7-6 and TRBJ1-5, is GAGVSQSPRYKVTKRGQDVALRCDPISGHVSLYWYRQALGQGPEFLTYFNYEAQQDKSGLPNDRFSAERPEGSISTLTIQRTEQRDSAMYRCASSLRGLDSRTNQPQHFGDGTRLSIL.

V and J are TRBV30 and TRBJ2-7; 7 nucleotides align to TRBD2. Germline CDR1 reads GTSNPN; CDR2 reads SVGIG (reference sequence). CDR3 size: 14 residues. Trimming took 4 bases from V and 2 from J; bases not matched to a gene: 8. The CDR3 nucleotides are TGTGCCTGGAATAACCGCGGGAGCCCCTACGAGCAGTACTTC. Translation: CAWNNRGSPYEQYF.

This clone was picked up one time. The chain recombines TRBV6-5 with TRBJ1-1, with D unclear. Germline CDR1 is MNHEY and CDR2 is SVGAGI. Deletions cut 7 bases from V and 6 bases from J, with 15 bases between. This CDR3 comprises 13 residues. CDR3 region: CASTQPGGAEAFF. Here the CDR3 DNA reads TGTGCCAGCACCCAACCCGGAGGCGCTGAAGCTTTCTTT.

The rearrangement uses TRBV7-2 and TRBJ1-5; 8 nucleotides match TRBD1. With V trimmed by 1 base and J by 2 bases, 4 bases remained unmatched. The CDR3 sequence is 16 residues long. Germline-derived CDR1 and CDR2 are SGHTA and FQGNSA. The CDR3 region has the DNA TGTGCCAGCAGCTTAGGTCAGGGGGCTGGCAATCAGCCCCAGCATTTT. It yields the protein CASSLGQGAGNQPQHF.